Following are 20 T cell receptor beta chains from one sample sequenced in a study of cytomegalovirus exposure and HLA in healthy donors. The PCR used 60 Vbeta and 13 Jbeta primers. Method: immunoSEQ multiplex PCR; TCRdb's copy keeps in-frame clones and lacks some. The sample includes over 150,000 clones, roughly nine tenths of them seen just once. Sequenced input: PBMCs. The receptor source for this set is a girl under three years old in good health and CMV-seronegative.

CDR3 sequence (DNA): TGTGCCAGCAGTGGCCAGACAGGGCTCTTGAACTATGGCTACACCTTC. It is translated as CASSGQTGLLNYGYTF. The rearrangement joins TRBV6-1 to TRBJ1-2; 7 bases are a match to TRBD1. J was trimmed by 2 bases and V by 4 bases; bases with no gene match: 10. This CDR3 spans 16 amino acids. Germline-derived CDR1 and CDR2 are MNHNS and SASEGT.

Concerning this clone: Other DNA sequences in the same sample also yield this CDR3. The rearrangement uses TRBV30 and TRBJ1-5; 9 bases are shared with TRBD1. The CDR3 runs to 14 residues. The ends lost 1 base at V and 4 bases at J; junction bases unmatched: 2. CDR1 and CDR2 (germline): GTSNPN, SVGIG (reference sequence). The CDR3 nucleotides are TGTGCCTGGAGTGCGGGACAGGGAAATCAGCCCCAGCATTTT. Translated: CAWSAGQGNQPQHF.

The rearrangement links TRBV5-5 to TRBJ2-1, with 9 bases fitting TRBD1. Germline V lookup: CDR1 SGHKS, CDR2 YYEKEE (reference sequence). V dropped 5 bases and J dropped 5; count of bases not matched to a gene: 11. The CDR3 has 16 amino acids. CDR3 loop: CASRSSPGQGHNEQFF. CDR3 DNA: TGTGCCAGCAGGAGCAGTCCGGGACAGGGACACAATGAGCAGTTCTTC. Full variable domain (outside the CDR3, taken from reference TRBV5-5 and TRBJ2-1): DAGVTQSPTHLIKTRGQQVTLRCSPISGHKSVSWYQQVLGQGPQFIFQYYEKEERGRGNFPDRFSARQFPNYSSELNVNALLLGDSALYLCASRSSPGQGHNEQFFGPGTRLTVL.

CDR3: CAGTGGMNTEAFF. CDR3 coding DNA: TGTGCCGGGACAGGGGGTATGAACACTGAAGCTTTCTTT. The V gene is TRBV6-6, the J gene TRBJ1-1; 11 bases align to TRBD1. V trimming: 11 bases; J trimming: 0 bases; junction bases outside the gene matches: 2. Germline V gives CDR1 MNHNY, CDR2 SVGAGI (reference sequence). The CDR3 contains 13 residues.

The CDR3 here is CASSQDLVAGAWYNEQFF. In DNA form, the CDR3 reads TGCGCCAGCAGCCAAGATTTGGTAGCGGGAGCTTGGTACAATGAGCAGTTCTTC. The chain uses TRBV4-3 and TRBJ2-1; the match to TRBD2 covers 9 bases. This CDR3 is built from 18 residues. Unmatched junction bases numbered 10, after V lost 0 bases and J lost 4 bases. Germline CDR1 reads LGHNA; CDR2 reads YSLEER.

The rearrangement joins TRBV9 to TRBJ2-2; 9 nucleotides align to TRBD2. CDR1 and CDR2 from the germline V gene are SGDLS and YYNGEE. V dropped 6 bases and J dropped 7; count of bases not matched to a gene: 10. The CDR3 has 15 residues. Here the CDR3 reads CASTKIAGEGGELFF. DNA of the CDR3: TGTGCCAGCACGAAAATAGCGGGAGAGGGCGGGGAGCTGTTTTTT. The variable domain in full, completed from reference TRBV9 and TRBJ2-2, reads DSGVTQTPKHLITATGQRVTLRCSPRSGDLSVYWYQQSLDQGLQFLIQYYNGEERAKGNILERFSAQQFPDLHSELNLSSLELGDSALYFCASTKIAGEGGELFFGEGSRLTVL.

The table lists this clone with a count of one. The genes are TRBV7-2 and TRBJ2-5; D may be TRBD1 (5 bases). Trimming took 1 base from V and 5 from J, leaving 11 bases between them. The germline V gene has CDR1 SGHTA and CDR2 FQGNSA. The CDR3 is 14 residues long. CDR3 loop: CASSLGRATETQYF. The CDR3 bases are TGTGCCAGCAGCTTAGGCAGGGCGACGGAGACCCAGTACTTC. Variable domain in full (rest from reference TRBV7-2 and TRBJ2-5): GAGVSQSPSNKVTEKGKDVELRCDPISGHTALYWYRQSLGQGLEFLIYFQGNSAPDKSGLPSDRFSAERTGGSVSTLTIQRTQQEDSAVYLCASSLGRATETQYFGPGTRLLVL.

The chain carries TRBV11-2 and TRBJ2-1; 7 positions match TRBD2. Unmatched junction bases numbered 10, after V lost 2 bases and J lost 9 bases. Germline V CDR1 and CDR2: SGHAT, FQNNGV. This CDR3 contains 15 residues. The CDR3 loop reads CASSLSGGGPLEQFF. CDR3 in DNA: TGTGCCAGCAGCTTATCTGGGGGAGGGCCCCTTGAGCAGTTCTTC.

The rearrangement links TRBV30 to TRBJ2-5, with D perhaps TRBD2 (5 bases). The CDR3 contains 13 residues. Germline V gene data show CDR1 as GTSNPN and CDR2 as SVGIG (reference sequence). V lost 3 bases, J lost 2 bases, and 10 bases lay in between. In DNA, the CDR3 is TGTGCCTGGAGCACGGACTTACAAGAGACCCAGTACTTC. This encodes CAWSTDLQETQYF.

This CDR3 is CASSLGAGRGYTF. CDR3 DNA: TGTGCCAGCAGCTTGGGGGCAGGGCGTGGCTACACCTTC. The chain carries TRBV5-6 and TRBJ1-2; D is possibly TRBD1 (5 bases). Germline V gene lookup returns CDR1 SGHDT and CDR2 YYEEEE. The V gene lost 0 bases and the J gene lost 7 bases, with 10 bases spanning the gap. The CDR3 is 13 residues long.

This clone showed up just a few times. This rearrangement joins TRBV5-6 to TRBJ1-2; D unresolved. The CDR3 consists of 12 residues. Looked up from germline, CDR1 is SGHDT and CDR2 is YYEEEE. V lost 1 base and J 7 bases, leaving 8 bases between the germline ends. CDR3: CASSLMPGGYTF. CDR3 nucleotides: TGTGCCAGCAGCTTGATGCCAGGTGGCTACACCTTC.

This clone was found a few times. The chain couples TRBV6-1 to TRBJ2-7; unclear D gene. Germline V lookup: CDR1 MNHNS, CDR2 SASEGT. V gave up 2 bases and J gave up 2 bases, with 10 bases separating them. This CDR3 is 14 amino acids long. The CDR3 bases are TGTGCCAGCAGTGAACGATCTCTAGCCTACGAGCAGTACTTC. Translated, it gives CASSERSLAYEQYF.

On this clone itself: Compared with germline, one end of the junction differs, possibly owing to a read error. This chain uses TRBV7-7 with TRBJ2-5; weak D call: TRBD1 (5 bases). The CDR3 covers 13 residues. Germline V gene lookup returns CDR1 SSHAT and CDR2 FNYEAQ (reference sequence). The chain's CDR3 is CASSQTGQETQYF. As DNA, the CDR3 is TGTGCTAGCAGCCAAACAGGCCAAGAGACCCAGTACTTC.

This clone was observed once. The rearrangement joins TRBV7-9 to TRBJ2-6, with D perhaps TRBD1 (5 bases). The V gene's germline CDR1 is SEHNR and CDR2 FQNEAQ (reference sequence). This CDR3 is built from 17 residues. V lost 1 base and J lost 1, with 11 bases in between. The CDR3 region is CASSLGGAGSGANVLTF. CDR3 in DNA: TGTGCCAGCAGCTTAGGGGGCGCAGGATCTGGGGCCAACGTCCTGACTTTC.

The chain's CDR3 is CASSGDALRQDPSFYGYTF. CDR3 nucleotide sequence: TGTGCCAGCAGCGGGGACGCTCTTAGACAGGATCCCTCCTTCTATGGCTACACCTTC. The gene calls are TRBV9 and TRBJ1-2; TRBD1 is a possible D gene (6 bases). The germline gives CDR1 SGDLS, CDR2 YYNGEE. V gave up 3 bases and J gave up 4 bases, with 28 bases separating them. The CDR3 sequence is 19 residues long.

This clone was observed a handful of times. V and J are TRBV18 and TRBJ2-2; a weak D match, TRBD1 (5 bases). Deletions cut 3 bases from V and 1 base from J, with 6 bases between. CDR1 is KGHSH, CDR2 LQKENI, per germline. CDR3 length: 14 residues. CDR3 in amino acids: CASSPTGNTGELFF. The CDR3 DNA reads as TGTGCCAGCTCACCCACAGGGAACACCGGGGAGCTGTTTTTT.

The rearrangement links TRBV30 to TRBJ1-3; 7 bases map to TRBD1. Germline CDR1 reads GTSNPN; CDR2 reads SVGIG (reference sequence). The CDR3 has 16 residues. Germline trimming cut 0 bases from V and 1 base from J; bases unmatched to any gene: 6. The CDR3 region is CAWSVDRVPSGNTIYF. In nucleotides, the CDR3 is TGTGCCTGGAGTGTAGACAGGGTTCCTTCTGGAAACACCATATATTTT.

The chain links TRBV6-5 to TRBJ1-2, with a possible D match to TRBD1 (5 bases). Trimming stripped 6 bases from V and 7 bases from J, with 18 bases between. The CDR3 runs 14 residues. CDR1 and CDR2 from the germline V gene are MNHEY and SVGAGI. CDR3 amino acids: CASSTQDHRGGYTF. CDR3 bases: TGTGCCAGCAGCACCCAAGACCATAGGGGTGGCTACACCTTC.

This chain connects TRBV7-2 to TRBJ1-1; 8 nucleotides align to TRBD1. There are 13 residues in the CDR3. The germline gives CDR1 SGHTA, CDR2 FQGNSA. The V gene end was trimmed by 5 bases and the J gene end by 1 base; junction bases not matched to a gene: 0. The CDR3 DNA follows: TGTGCCAGCAGCGACAGGGGGAACACTGAAGCTTTCTTT. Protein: CASSDRGNTEAFF.

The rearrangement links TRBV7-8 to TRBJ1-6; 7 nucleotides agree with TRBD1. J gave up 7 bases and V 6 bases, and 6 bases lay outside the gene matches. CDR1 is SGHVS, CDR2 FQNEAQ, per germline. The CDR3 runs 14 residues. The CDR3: CASRTGTENSPLHF. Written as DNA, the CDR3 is TGTGCCAGCAGAACCGGGACAGAGAATTCACCCCTCCACTTT. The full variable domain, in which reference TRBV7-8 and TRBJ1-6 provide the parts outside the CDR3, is GAGVSQSPRYKVAKRGQDVALRCDPISGHVSLFWYQQALGQGPEFLTYFQNEAQLDKSGLPSDRFFAERPEGSVSTLKIQRTQQEDSAVYLCASRTGTENSPLHFGNGTRLTVT.